The clone carrying this TCR beta chain was detected only a few times. The TCRbeta library incorporated unique molecular identifiers. MiXCR, run by TCRdb on the PCR reads, gives a single entry per CDR3 protein. Of 300,000 or so distinct CDR3 sequences in the sample, about a tenth were seen once. The CDR3 has 13 amino acids. V lost 4 bases, J lost 7 bases, and 2 bases stayed unmatched. In germline, CDR1 is SQVTM, CDR2 ANQGSEA. This specimen belongs to a study of T-cell reconstitution after alpha-beta-depleted transplantation in children. The rearrangement uses TRBV29-1 and TRBJ2-1, with 12 nucleotides matching TRBD1. Here the sequenced sample was PBMCs from the stem cell graft donor, taken from the stem cell graft. The TCR sequence derives from a human donor who donated a stem cell graft to a child with SCID. DNA for the CDR3: TGCAGCGTTGCGGGACAGGGGGCAAATGAGCAGTTCTTC. This sequence encodes CSVAGQGANEQFF.